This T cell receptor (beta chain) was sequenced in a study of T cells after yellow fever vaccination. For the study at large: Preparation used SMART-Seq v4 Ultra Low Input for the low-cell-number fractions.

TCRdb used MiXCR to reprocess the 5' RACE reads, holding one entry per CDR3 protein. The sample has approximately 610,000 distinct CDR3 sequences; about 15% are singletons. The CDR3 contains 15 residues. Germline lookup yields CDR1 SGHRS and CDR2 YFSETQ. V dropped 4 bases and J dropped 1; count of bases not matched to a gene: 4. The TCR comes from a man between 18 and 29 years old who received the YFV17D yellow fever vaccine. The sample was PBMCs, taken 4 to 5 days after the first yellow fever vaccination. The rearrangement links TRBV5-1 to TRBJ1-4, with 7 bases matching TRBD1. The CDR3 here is CASSGQGGTNEKLFF. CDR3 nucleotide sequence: TGCGCCAGCAGCGGGCAGGGGGGAACTAATGAAAAACTGTTTTTT.